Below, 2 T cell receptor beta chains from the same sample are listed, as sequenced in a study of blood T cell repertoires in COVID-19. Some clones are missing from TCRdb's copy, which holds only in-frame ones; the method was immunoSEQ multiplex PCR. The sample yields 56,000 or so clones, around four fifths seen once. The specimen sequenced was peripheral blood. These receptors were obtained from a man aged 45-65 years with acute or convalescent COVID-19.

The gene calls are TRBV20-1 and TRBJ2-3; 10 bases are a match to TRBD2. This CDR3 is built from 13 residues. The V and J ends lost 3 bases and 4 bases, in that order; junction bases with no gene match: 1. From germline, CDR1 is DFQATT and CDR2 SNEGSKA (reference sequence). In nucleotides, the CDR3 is TGCAGTGCTAGTAGCGGGGGGTCAGATACGCAGTATTTT. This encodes CSASSGGSDTQYF.

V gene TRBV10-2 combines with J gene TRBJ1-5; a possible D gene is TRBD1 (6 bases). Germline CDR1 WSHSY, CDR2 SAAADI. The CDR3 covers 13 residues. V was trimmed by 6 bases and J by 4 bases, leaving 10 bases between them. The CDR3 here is CASSVQGNQPQHF. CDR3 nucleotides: TGCGCCAGCAGCGTACAGGGAAATCAGCCCCAGCATTTT.